The entry below describes one T cell receptor beta chain. Here immunoSEQ multiplex PCR was the method, and the copy in TCRdb shows in-frame clones only, minus some. The sample carries some 100,000 clones, about 89% recorded once. V lost 0 bases, J lost 9 bases, and 13 bases lay in between. CDR3 size: 14 residues. Looked up from germline, CDR1 is SGDLS and CDR2 is YYNGEE. This sample is drawn from a study of T cell responses to AZD1222 COVID-19 vaccine. This clonotype was sampled from an adult who received the AZD1222 COVID-19 vaccine. The rearrangement joins TRBV9 to TRBJ1-5; the D gene is possibly TRBD1 (5 bases). The sequencing used peripheral blood, collected 28 days after the second AZD1222 dose. In DNA, the CDR3 is TGTGCCAGCAGCGTAGATCAGGGATTGAGGCCCCAGCATTTT. It specifies CASSVDQGLRPQHF.